Shown below are 16 T cell receptor beta chains from a single sample sequenced in a study of radiation and T cells in renal cell carcinoma. Time point given: blood 2 weeks post-SBRT. The sample's treatment: 15 Gy SBRT to primary tumor, nephrectomy 4 weeks later. Profiling relied on immunoSEQ multiplex PCR, and the TCRdb table lists in-frame clones only, not all of them. Of approximately 61,000 clones detected, roughly 79% appear once; the ten largest clones hold under 7%. This specimen consisted of blood, obtained from a patient whose treatment included radiotherapy and nephrectomy. All receptors come from a man between 60 and 70 years old with renal cell carcinoma.

The chain joins TRBV6-1 to TRBJ1-1; D is uncertain. V lost 2 bases, J lost 3 bases, and 13 bases lay in between. The CDR3 contains 15 residues. Germline V lookup: CDR1 MNHNS, CDR2 SASEGT. The DNA of the CDR3 is TGTGCCAGCAGTGAAAGATCGAGAAGGGACACTGAAGCTTTCTTT. This translates into CASSERSRRDTEAFF.

This clone was detected once. The J gene is TRBJ2-1, the V gene TRBV10-1; TRBD2 matches at 10 bases. The CDR3 has 14 residues. The germline V gene encodes CDR1 WNHNN and CDR2 SYGVQD (reference sequence). Trimming at V came to 5 bases and at J to 8 bases, leaving 6 bases not matched to a gene. This CDR3 reads CASSRTSGMDEQFF. DNA of the CDR3: TGCGCCAGCAGTAGGACTAGCGGTATGGATGAGCAGTTCTTC.

The chain links TRBV27 to TRBJ2-1; D remains unclear. This CDR3 contains 12 residues. The ends were cut back, 2 bases at V and 6 bases at J, with 5 bases in the middle. In germline, CDR1 is MNHEY, CDR2 SMNVEV (reference sequence). DNA of the CDR3: TGTGCCAGCAGTTTAATCGGCAATGAGCAGTTCTTC. This translates into CASSLIGNEQFF.

V and J are TRBV6-6 and TRBJ1-1; D might be TRBD1 (5 bases). This CDR3 has 14 residues. V lost 6 bases and J 5 bases, leaving 16 bases between the germline ends. CDR1 is MNHNY and CDR2 is SVGAGI in the germline V gene (reference sequence). The CDR3 here is CASSRRPGGTEAFF. CDR3 sequence (DNA): TGTGCCAGCAGCCGGCGGCCGGGGGGGACTGAAGCTTTCTTT.

The genes are TRBV19 and TRBJ1-4; unclear D gene. V was clipped by 2 bases and J by 8 bases, with 12 bases between them. This CDR3 has 14 residues. Germline-derived CDR1 and CDR2 are LNHDA and SQIVND (reference sequence). This CDR3 reads CASSIPLPPEKLFF. The CDR3 DNA is TGTGCCAGTAGTATACCCCTTCCTCCCGAAAAACTGTTTTTT.

V is TRBV6-5 and J is TRBJ1-6; TRBD1 aligns across 8 bases. The CDR3 totals 16 residues. Germline CDR1 and CDR2: MNHEY and SVGAGI. Losses at the gene ends were 4 bases for V and 0 bases for J; bases not matched to a gene: 2. CDR3 in DNA: TGTGCCAGCAGTTGGGACAGGAGCTCCTATAATTCACCCCTCCACTTT. Amino acids: CASSWDRSSYNSPLHF.

The chain uses TRBV27 and TRBJ1-1, with unresolved D. The CDR3 spans 14 residues. V was pared by 3 bases and J by 0 bases, with 8 bases between. Germline V gene sequence: CDR1 MNHEY, CDR2 SMNVEV (reference sequence). The CDR3 protein is CASSFGPMNTEAFF. CDR3 DNA: TGTGCCAGCAGTTTCGGACCCATGAACACTGAAGCTTTCTTT.

V and J are TRBV21-1 and TRBJ1-5; TRBD1 was called by the table and not checked on the DNA. TRBV21-1 is noted as a pseudogene. There are 19 residues in the CDR3. CDR3 in amino acids: CASSKGGTGGEYSNQPQHF. The CDR3 DNA reads as TGTGCCAGCAGCAAAGGAGGGACAGGGGGGGAATATAGCAATCAGCCCCAGCATTTT.

The chain carries TRBV6-1 and TRBJ2-1; 10 bases are shared with TRBD2. The CDR3 totals 14 residues. V gave up 7 bases and J gave up 2 bases; unmatched junction bases: 2. The germline CDR1 and CDR2 sequences are MNHNS and SASEGT. This CDR3 reads CASNLAGAYNEQFF. The DNA for the CDR3 is TGTGCCAGCAACCTAGCGGGAGCCTACAATGAGCAGTTCTTC.

The chain joins TRBV5-1 to TRBJ2-1, with TRBD1 matching 7 bases. The germline V gene encodes CDR1 SGHRS and CDR2 YFSETQ. After removal of 4 bases from V and 0 bases from J, the junction contained 4 bases not matched to a gene. The CDR3 loop spans 15 amino acids. The CDR3: CASSQGGFSYNEQFF. For the CDR3, the DNA is TGCGCCAGCAGCCAAGGGGGCTTCTCCTACAATGAGCAGTTCTTC.

V gene TRBV29-1 combines with J gene TRBJ1-2; the D is unclear. CDR1 and CDR2 (germline): SQVTM, ANQGSEA. The CDR3 loop spans 13 amino acids. Trimming cost V 5 bases and J 7 bases, with 17 bases left between them. CDR3 sequence: CSVSPQADSGYTF. For the CDR3, the DNA is TGCAGCGTTTCGCCCCAAGCCGACTCTGGCTACACCTTC.

This chain uses TRBV30 with TRBJ1-6; D is ambiguous. Trimming removed 2 bases at V and 3 bases at J, with 11 bases between. CDR1 is GTSNPN and CDR2 is SVGIG in the germline V gene (reference sequence). The CDR3 extends over 15 amino acids. CDR3 sequence reads: CAWSYSRSYNSPLHF. Here the CDR3 DNA reads TGTGCCTGGAGTTATTCCCGAAGCTATAATTCACCCCTCCACTTT.

This chain connects TRBV11-2 to TRBJ2-7; the D call may be TRBD1 or TRBD2 (5 bases each). Trimming removed 4 bases from V and 7 bases from J, with 20 bases in between. Germline values: CDR1 SGHAT, CDR2 FQNNGV. This CDR3 has 15 residues. The CDR3 DNA reads as TGTGCCAGCAGCTCCGTGAGGGGACGGGCGGAAGAGCAGTACGTC. Translating it yields CASSSVRGRAEEQYV.

The V gene is TRBV14, the J gene TRBJ1-1; D remains unclear. This CDR3 comprises 13 residues. Trimming took off 2 bases at V and 8 bases at J, with 12 bases between the two ends. In germline, CDR1 is SGHDN, CDR2 FVKESK. The CDR3 is CASSQSPLMEAFF. The CDR3 region has the DNA TGTGCCAGCAGCCAAAGCCCATTGATGGAAGCTTTCTTT.

The V gene is TRBV6-5, the J gene TRBJ1-2; the D gene is possibly TRBD1 (5 bases). The CDR3 is 13 residues long. The ends were cut back, 6 bases at V and 6 bases at J, with 14 bases in the middle. CDR1 and CDR2 (germline): MNHEY, SVGAGI. CDR3 in amino acids: CASSPGGGDGYTF. The CDR3 DNA reads TGTGCCAGCAGCCCAGGAGGAGGGGATGGCTACACCTTC.

Within the sample, this clone is medium-sized. The chain is built from TRBV7-9 and TRBJ1-2; D not resolved. Germline V gene data show CDR1 as SEHNR and CDR2 as FQNEAQ (reference sequence). The V end was cut by 0 bases, the J end by 0 bases, with 2 bases between. This CDR3 spans 13 amino acids. The CDR3 DNA reads TGTGCCAGCAGCTTAGCCGCTAACTATGGCTACACCTTC. Amino acid sequence: CASSLAANYGYTF.